This T cell receptor beta chain was sequenced in a study of a mutant IDH1 vaccine in newly diagnosed glioma. Whole-study context: Treated patients showed a male proportion of around 60%, a female proportion of approximately 38%, and a mean age of roughly 40 years.

Comments on this clone: The antigen remains unidentified.

Time point described: week 23, last vaccination. Each dose of the vaccine consisted of 300 ug of mutant IDH1 20-mer peptide, with topical imiquimod. Tumors from donors were new WHO grade 3 or 4 IDH1-mutant astrocytomas with ATRX loss. The study, taken as a whole, reports: Changes in the top peripheral T cell clonotypes seemingly had no bearing on pseudoprogression.

The germline CDR1 and CDR2 sequences are GTSNPN and SVGIG (reference sequence). CDR3 size: 15 residues. Deletions cut 3 bases from V and 4 bases from J, with 15 bases between. Sequencing used immunoSEQ multiplex PCR; TCRdb keeps in-frame clones, though not all of them. The sample contains under 45,000 clones, around 76% of which appear only once. The sample consisted of PBMCs, taken from a glioma patient whose treatment included an IDH1 peptide vaccine. The rearrangement uses TRBV30 and TRBJ1-4, with a possible D match to TRBD1 (5 bases). The TCR comes from a man aged 45 to 65 with glioma. The CDR3 here is CAWRYGGTYNEKLFF. CDR3 bases: TGTGCCTGGAGATACGGGGGGACCTATAATGAAAAACTGTTTTTT.